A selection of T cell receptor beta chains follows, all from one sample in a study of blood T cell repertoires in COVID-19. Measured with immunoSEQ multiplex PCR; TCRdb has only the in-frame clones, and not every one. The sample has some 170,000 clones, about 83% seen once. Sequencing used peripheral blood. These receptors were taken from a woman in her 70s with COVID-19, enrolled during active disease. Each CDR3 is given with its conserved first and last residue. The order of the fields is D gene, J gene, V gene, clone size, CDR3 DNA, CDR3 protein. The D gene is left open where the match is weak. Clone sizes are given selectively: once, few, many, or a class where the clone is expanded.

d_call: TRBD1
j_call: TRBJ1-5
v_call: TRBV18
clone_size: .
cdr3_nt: TGTGCCAGCTCACCGGGGACAGGGGGTCAACAGCCCCAGCATTTT
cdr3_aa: CASSPGTGGQQPQHF

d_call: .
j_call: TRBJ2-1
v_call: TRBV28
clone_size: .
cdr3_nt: TGTGCCAGCAGTTTGGGGAGGGGGGTGGAGGATGAGCAGTTCTTC
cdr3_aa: CASSLGRGVEDEQFF

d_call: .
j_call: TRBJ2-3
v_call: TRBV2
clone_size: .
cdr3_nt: TGTGCCAGCAGTGAAGCGCTTCAGGGTTCAGATACGCAGTATTTT
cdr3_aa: CASSEALQGSDTQYF

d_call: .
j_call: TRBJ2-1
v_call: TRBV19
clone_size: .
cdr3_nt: TGTGCCAGTAGTACTCCGGGACGGGGACTCAATGAGCAGTTCTTC
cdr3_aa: CASSTPGRGLNEQFF

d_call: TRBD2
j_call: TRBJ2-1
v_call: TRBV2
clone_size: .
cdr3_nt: TGTGCCAGCAGTGAGGGACTAGCGGTAGGGGGTGAGCAGTTCTTC
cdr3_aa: CASSEGLAVGGEQFF

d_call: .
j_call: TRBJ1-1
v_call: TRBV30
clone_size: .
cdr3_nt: TGTGCCTGGATGACCGGAGGGAATAGTGCTTTCTTT
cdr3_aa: CAWMTGGNSAFF

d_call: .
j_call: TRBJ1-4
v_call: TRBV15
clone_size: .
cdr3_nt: TGTGCCACCAGCAGACGTCTTTCGGGGGAAAAACTGTTTTTT
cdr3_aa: CATSRRLSGEKLFF

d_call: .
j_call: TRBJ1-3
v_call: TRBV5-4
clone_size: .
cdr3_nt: TGTGCCAGTAGGAAAGGGGACACCATATATTTT
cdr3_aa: CASRKGDTIYF

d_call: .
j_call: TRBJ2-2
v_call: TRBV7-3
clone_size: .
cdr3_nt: TGTGCCAGCAGCCCCCCGGGCGGGGAGCTGTTTTTT
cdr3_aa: CASSPPGGELFF

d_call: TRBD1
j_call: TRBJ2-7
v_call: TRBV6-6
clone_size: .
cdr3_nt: TGTGCCAGCAGAGCCCCGGGACAGGCCTACGAGCAGTACTTC
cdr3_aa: CASRAPGQAYEQYF

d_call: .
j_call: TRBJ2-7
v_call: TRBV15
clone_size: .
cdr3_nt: TGTGCCACCAGCAGAGAGCTTAGCAGCCTCTACGAGCAGTACTTC
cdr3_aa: CATSRELSSLYEQYF

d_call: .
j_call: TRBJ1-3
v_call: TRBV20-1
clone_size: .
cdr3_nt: TGCAGTGCTAGTATAGGGGCGGCTGGAAACACCATATATTTT
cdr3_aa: CSASIGAAGNTIYF

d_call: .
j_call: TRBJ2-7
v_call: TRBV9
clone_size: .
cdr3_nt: TGTGCCAGCAGCCTCGGACAGAGCAACTCCTACGAGCAGTACTTC
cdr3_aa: CASSLGQSNSYEQYF

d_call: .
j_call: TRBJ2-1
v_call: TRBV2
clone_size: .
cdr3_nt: TGTGCCAGCAAAGCCGGGTTGGATGAGCAGTTCTTC
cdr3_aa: CASKAGLDEQFF

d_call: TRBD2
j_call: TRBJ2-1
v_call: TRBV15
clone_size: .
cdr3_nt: TGTGCCACCAGCGCTCAGCGGAGGGGAGGGGAGCAGTTCTTC
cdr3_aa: CATSAQRRGGEQFF

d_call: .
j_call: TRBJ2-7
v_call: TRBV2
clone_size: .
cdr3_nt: TGTGCCAGCAGGGAGGGACAGCCCTACGAGCAGTACTTC
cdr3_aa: CASREGQPYEQYF

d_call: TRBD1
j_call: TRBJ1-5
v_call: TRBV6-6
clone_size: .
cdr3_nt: TGTGCCAGCAGTTTAACAGGGGGCGCGGGTCAGCCCCAGCATTTT
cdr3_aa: CASSLTGGAGQPQHF

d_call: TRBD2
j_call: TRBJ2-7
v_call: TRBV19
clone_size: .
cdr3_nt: TGTGCCAGTAGTATAGGTCGGGGAGGGCCCTACGAGCAGTACTTC
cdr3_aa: CASSIGRGGPYEQYF

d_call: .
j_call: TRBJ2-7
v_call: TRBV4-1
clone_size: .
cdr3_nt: TGCGCCAGCAGCCAAGAATATGAGGCCAGCCGCTCCTACGAGCAGTACTTC
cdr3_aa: CASSQEYEASRSYEQYF

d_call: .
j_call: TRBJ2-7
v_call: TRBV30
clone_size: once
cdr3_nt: TGTGCCTGGAGCCTCGGGAGCTCCTACGAGCAGTACTTC
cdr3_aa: CAWSLGSSYEQYF

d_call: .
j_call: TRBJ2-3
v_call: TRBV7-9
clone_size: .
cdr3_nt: TGTGCCAGCAGCGAACGGGAAGGCGCAGATACGCAGTATTTT
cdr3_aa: CASSEREGADTQYF

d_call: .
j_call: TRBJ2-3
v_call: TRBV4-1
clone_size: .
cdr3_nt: TGCGCCAGCAGCCTTAGATATCCTAGCACAGATACGCAGTATTTT
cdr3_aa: CASSLRYPSTDTQYF

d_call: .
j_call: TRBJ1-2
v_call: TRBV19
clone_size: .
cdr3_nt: TGTGCCAGTAGCTTAAGCGGGGGCTCAAACTATGGCTACACCTTC
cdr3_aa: CASSLSGGSNYGYTF

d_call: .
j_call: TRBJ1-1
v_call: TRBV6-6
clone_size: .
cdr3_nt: TGTGCCAGCAGTTACTCGGAGATCCTGGGCACTGAAGCTTTCTTT
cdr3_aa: CASSYSEILGTEAFF

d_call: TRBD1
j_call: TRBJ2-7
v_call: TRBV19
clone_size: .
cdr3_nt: TGTGCCAGTAGGGGCAGGGGGTTCGACGAGCAGTACTTC
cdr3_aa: CASRGRGFDEQYF

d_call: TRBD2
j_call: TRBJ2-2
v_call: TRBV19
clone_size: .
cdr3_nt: TGTGCCAGTAGTACTAGCGGATTGGTCACCGGGGAGCTGTTTTTT
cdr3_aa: CASSTSGLVTGELFF

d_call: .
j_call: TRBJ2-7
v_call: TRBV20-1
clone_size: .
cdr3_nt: TGCAGTGCTAGTAGAACTAGCTCCTACGAGCAGTACTTC
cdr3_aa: CSASRTSSYEQYF

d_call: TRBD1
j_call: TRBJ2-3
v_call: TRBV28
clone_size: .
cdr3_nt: TGTGCCAGCAGTTTTTTGGGACAGGGAGGCACAGATACGCAGTATTTT
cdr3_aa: CASSFLGQGGTDTQYF

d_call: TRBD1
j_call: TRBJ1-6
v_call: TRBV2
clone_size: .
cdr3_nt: TGTGCCAGCAGACCCCGGGACAGCAATTCACCCCTCCACTTT
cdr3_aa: CASRPRDSNSPLHF

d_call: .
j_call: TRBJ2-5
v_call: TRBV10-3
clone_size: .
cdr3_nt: TGTGCCATCAGCTCGGGACACCTACAAGAGACCCAGTACTTC
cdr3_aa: CAISSGHLQETQYF

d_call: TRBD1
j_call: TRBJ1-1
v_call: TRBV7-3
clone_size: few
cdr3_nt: TGTGCCAGCAGCTACGGACAGGGGGTAGAAGCTTTCTTT
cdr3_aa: CASSYGQGVEAFF

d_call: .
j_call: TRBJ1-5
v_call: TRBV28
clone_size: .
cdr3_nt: TGTGCCAGCAGTCCCCCTCAGGGGCAGCCCCAGCATTTT
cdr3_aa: CASSPPQGQPQHF

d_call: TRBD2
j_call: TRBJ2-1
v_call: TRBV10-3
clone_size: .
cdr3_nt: TGTGCCACCTATTCGACTAGCGGTAGCTCCTACAATGAGCAGTTCTTC
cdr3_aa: CATYSTSGSSYNEQFF

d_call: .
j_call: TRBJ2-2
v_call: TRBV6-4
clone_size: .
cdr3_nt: TGTGCCAGCTCTATGTCGGGGGGCCCGAACACCGGGGAGCTGTTTTTT
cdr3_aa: CASSMSGGPNTGELFF

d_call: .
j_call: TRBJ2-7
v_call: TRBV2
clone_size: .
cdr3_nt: TGTGCCAGCACCCGGGACAAGTACTACGAGCAGTACTTC
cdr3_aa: CASTRDKYYEQYF